This T cell receptor beta chain appears in the sequencing data of a study of blood T cell repertoires in COVID-19. Original handling: Amplified reference gene primers provided the basis for estimating nucleated cell counts. Some clones are missing from TCRdb's copy, which holds only in-frame ones; the method was immunoSEQ multiplex PCR. The D gene and trimming were derived from the DNA, and the V and J assignments and clone size from that table. Of about 160,000 clones in the sample, about 85% were seen once. The sequence came from a man in his forties or fifties with acute or convalescent COVID-19. Sequenced sample: peripheral blood.

The CDR3: CASTLSGGGTEAFF. CDR3 in DNA: TGTGCCAGCACCCTCAGTGGGGGGGGCACTGAAGCTTTCTTT. The chain employs TRBV28 and TRBJ1-1; the D gene is possibly TRBD1 (5 bases). The CDR3 extends over 14 amino acids. Germline V gene data show CDR1 as MDHEN and CDR2 as SYDVKM. V lost 7 bases, J lost 4 bases, and 16 bases lay in between.